This T cell receptor beta chain was obtained from a study of blood T cell repertoires in COVID-19. Background on the study: The United States, Italy and Spain provided the acute and convalescent COVID-19 samples. T cells, B-cell-depleted T cells, or PBMCs provided the cDNA or gDNA that served as material.

In the source study's methods: By means of reference gene primer amplification, nucleated cell counts were estimated. Data came from immunoSEQ multiplex PCR; TCRdb stores just in-frame clones and leaves some out. V, J and clone size are those of that table, while D and trimming were read from the DNA. The table includes approximately 240,000 clones, roughly four fifths detected once. The CDR3 runs 13 residues. Looked up from germline, CDR1 is SGHRS and CDR2 is YFSETQ. The V end was cut by 5 bases, the J end by 0 bases, with 8 bases between. The sample consisted of peripheral blood. This TCR derives from an older woman with acute or convalescent COVID-19. The V gene is TRBV5-1, the J gene TRBJ1-2; no definite D call. The CDR3 sequence: CASSLESNYGYTF. The DNA of the CDR3 is TGCGCCAGCAGTCTGGAGTCTAACTATGGCTACACCTTC.